This T cell receptor beta chain was sequenced during a study of blood T cells in healthy people across ages. Findings of the study overall: Higher naive T cell percentage went strongly together with higher TCR beta diversity. The fall in TCR beta diversity per million T cells was roughly linear with age. In the absence of known donor CMV status, changes in expanded clonotypes were possibly confounded.

The study recruited healthy Caucasian donors from Russia who were aged about 6 to 100. Worth noting for this clonotype: Its antigen is unknown.

A second PCR of roughly 6 to 12 cycles used a sample-barcoded 5' primer and a J-beta primer mix. TCRdb reprocessed the 5' RACE reads with MiXCR, giving one entry per CDR3 protein. The table has 800,000 to 950,000 distinct CDR3 sequences, roughly 50% seen once. The germline V gene has CDR1 MNHEY and CDR2 SVGEGT. CDR3 length: 12 residues. The germline V and J ends were trimmed by 8 bases and 3 bases, with 10 bases remaining between them. The receptor's source is a young man in good health. Sequencing input: blood. J is TRBJ2-5 and V is TRBV6-2 or TRBV6-3, with a possible D match to TRBD1 (5 bases). DNA of the CDR3: TGTGCCAGCGCCACAGGAGAAGAGACCCAGTACTTC. Residues: CASATGEETQYF.